Listed below are T cell receptor beta chains from one sample, sequenced in a study of T cells expressing NK-cell markers. TCRdb derives one entry per CDR3 protein from the 5' RACE reads, leaving out DNA. Here the sample table reports over 350,000 distinct CDR3 sequences. The sequenced sample consisted of blood T cells: a sorted CD56 or NKG2C T cell subset, CD4+ or CD8+ T cells, or bulk PBMC T cells (not recorded which). The receptors shown here come from a woman in her 50s in good health. The CDR3 runs from the conserved cysteine through the conserved F or W.

v_call	j_call	cdr3_length	cdr3_aa
TRBV6-6	TRBJ2-5	15	CASSQGQGAIKTQYF
TRBV6-1	TRBJ1-5	11	CASSGPQPQHF
TRBV30	TRBJ1-1	15	CAWRGQGHRNTEAFF
TRBV27	TRBJ2-1	16	CASSLVSGRAVGEQFF
TRBV14	TRBJ1-1	16	CASSRTGKGQRTEAFF
TRBV6-1	TRBJ2-6	14	CASSRGLGANVLTF
TRBV4-2	TRBJ2-7	13	CASSQDPGHEQYF
TRBV20-1	TRBJ2-5	15	CSAPQLAGVGETQYF
TRBV28	TRBJ2-3	14	CASSFEREGDTQYF
TRBV5-1	TRBJ2-7	15	CASSLMSGGPTEQYF
TRBV29-1	TRBJ2-3	14	CSVEEGGLGDTQYF
TRBV14	TRBJ2-1	14	CASSLYGPASEQFF
TRBV4-1	TRBJ2-1	18	CASSQAPTSGRLDNEQFF
TRBV20-1	TRBJ1-2	13	CSAREPRSYGYTF
TRBV5-1	TRBJ2-1	13	CASSETVQGEQFF
TRBV6-5	TRBJ2-7	15	CASSYQGQLPGEQYF
TRBV29-1	TRBJ1-1	14	CSAERAGGNTEAFF
TRBV12-3/TRBV12-4	TRBJ2-1	15	CASSLPGQAINEQFF
TRBV6-5	TRBJ2-6	15	CASSYLDTGANVLTF
TRBV6-2/TRBV6-3	TRBJ2-2	16	CASSRHTGIFTGELFF
TRBV27	TRBJ1-1	18	CASSPPPQGISMNTEAFF
TRBV5-1	TRBJ2-1	17	CASSLRIKDSSYNEQFF
TRBV2	TRBJ2-1	16	CASTGSGRRSYNEQFF
TRBV10-3	TRBJ2-7	13	CAIGASGVYEQYF